This T cell receptor beta chain came from a study of untreated major depressive disorder. Profiled with immunoSEQ multiplex PCR; TCRdb holds only in-frame clones, not every one. The data show around 13,000 clones, around nine tenths seen once. DSM-IV major depressive disorder patients had Hamilton Rating Scale scores of 18 or more. Participants with major medical conditions, Axis I/II comorbidities, regular medication or illicit drug use were excluded. The clonotype comes from a man aged 25-45 years with major depressive disorder. Sequenced: CD4+ T cells from PBMCs.

The CDR3 nucleotides read TGTGCCAGCAGCGTACACCCGGGACAGAGCTATGGCTACACCTTC. Amino acids: CASSVHPGQSYGYTF. The chain employs TRBV14 and TRBJ1-2, with 7 bases that match TRBD1. This CDR3 contains 15 residues. CDR1 is SGHDN and CDR2 is FVKESK in the germline V gene. Losses at the gene ends were 5 bases for V and 4 bases for J; bases not matched to a gene: 10.